The rows below give T cell receptor beta chains drawn from one sample of a study of T cells in Graves' hyperthyroidism and ophthalmopathy. TCRdb ran MiXCR on the multiplex PCR reads and lists one entry per CDR3 protein. The table lists roughly 500,000 distinct CDR3 sequences, 46% of them singletons. The sample was peripheral blood or thyroid tissue (not recorded which). The receptors were sampled from an adult woman with Graves' disease, either hyperthyroidism or ophthalmopathy (not recorded which). CDR3s include the opening cysteine and the closing phenylalanine or tryptophan. A D gene is named only where the DNA matches it firmly. Size is omitted from some rows. Given values are once, few, many or a class for expanded clones.

TRBD1	-	TRBJ2-7	TRBV5-6	TGTGCCAGCAGCTTTAAGGGACAGGTGTCCTACGAGCAGTACTTC	CASSFKGQVSYEQYF
-	-	TRBJ1-6	TRBV10-3	TGTGCCATCAGTAAACAGGGTGGGAATTCACCCCTCCACTTT	CAISKQGGNSPLHF
TRBD1	many	TRBJ2-7	TRBV5-1	TGCGCCAGCAGCTTGGACCAGACAGGGAACGAGCAGTACTTC	CASSLDQTGNEQYF
-	many	TRBJ2-7	TRBV7-9	TGTGCCAGCAGCTTCCTGACTTCGGGGAACGAGCAGTACTTC	CASSFLTSGNEQYF
TRBD1	-	TRBJ1-1	TRBV10-3	TGTGCCATCAGAGCAGGGGGGACTGAAGCTTTCTTT	CAIRAGGTEAFF
-	many	TRBJ1-2	TRBV11-2	TGTGCCAGCAGCTTAGGCCGACAGCGAAACACCTTC	CASSLGRQRNTF
-	many	TRBJ1-1	TRBV29-1	TGCAGCGTTGTGAGGAGGATAAGCACTGAAGCTTTCTTT	CSVVRRISTEAFF
-	few	TRBJ1-1	TRBV10-2	TGCGCCAGCGGGGAACAGGGAATCGCTGAAGCTTTCTTT	CASGEQGIAEAFF
-	-	TRBJ2-7	TRBV25-1	TGTGCCAGCAGTGAATCCCGAGCGAGCGAGCAGTACTTC	CASSESRASEQYF
-	-	TRBJ2-5	TRBV14	TGTGCCAGCAGCCAAGTTTTCGCGGGAGAGACCCAGTACTTC	CASSQVFAGETQYF
-	-	TRBJ1-4	TRBV29-1	TGCAGCGTTGGCAGGGGAGACGAAAAACTGTTTTTT	CSVGRGDEKLFF
-	many	TRBJ1-1	TRBV28	TGTGCCAGCAGTTTAGGGCAGGCAGAAGCGACTTTCTTT	CASSLGQAEATFF
-	-	TRBJ2-7	TRBV25-1	TGTGCCAGCGCTATCTGGGCGGGGAAGTACGAGCAGTACTTC	CASAIWAGKYEQYF
TRBD2	many	TRBJ2-7	TRBV7-2	TGTGCCAGCAGCAGAGCCGGGACTAGCGGTGCCTACGAGCAGTACTTC	CASSRAGTSGAYEQYF
-	-	TRBJ1-2	TRBV6-6	TGTGCCAGCACCTTTACCCTCCAGCGTTCTGGAAACACCTTC	CASTFTLQRSGNTF
TRBD1	many	TRBJ1-2	TRBV28	TGTGCCAGCAGTACAGGGGGCTGGCACTATGGCTACACCTTC	CASSTGGWHYGYTF
-	-	TRBJ1-4	TRBV2	TGTGCCAGCGACCGGGAGACAGGCGAAAAACTGTTTTTT	CASDRETGEKLFF
-	once	TRBJ1-2	TRBV20-1	TGCAGTGCTAGGGTAGGGACCATGGACTATGGCTACACCTTC	CSARVGTMDYGYTF
TRBD1	-	TRBJ2-7	TRBV7-2	TGCGCCAGCAGCTTGATTCCGACAGGGAACTACGAGCAGTACTTC	CASSLIPTGNYEQYF
-	-	TRBJ1-1	TRBV10-3	TGTGCCTCTGCTCCCACGGTGATGAACACTGAAGCTTTCTTT	CASAPTVMNTEAFF
-	many	TRBJ2-7	TRBV10-3	TGTGCCATCAGTGACAACTCCTACGAGCAGTACTTC	CAISDNSYEQYF
TRBD1	-	TRBJ1-2	TRBV29-1	TGCAGCGTCGCGGACAGGGGGGATGGCTACACCTTC	CSVADRGDGYTF
TRBD1	many	TRBJ1-4	TRBV7-2	TGTGCCAGCAGCTCTCGGGGACGGACAGGGAATGAAAAACTGTTTTTT	CASSSRGRTGNEKLFF
TRBD1	many	TRBJ1-1	TRBV6-5	TGTGCCAGCAGTTACGATAGGGGGCTGAACACTGAAGCTTTCTTT	CASSYDRGLNTEAFF
-	few	TRBJ2-5	TRBV6-1	TGTGCCACGCGACATACTAGTACAGAGACCCAGTACTTC	CATRHTSTETQYF
-	many	TRBJ1-2	TRBV2	TGTGCCAGCAGTGATACAGTACTCTATGGCTACACCTTC	CASSDTVLYGYTF
-	-	TRBJ1-6	TRBV10-3	TGTGCCGTCCGGGACACTCAACTCGGCCTCCACTTT	CAVRDTQLGLHF
-	-	TRBJ2-5	TRBV9	TGTGCCAGCAGCGTGGGCTTGCGTGTTTCAGAGACCCAGTACTTC	CASSVGLRVSETQYF
-	many	TRBJ1-1	TRBV6-6	TGTGCCAGCAGACCCCCGGGCCAAAGGGACACTGAAGCTTTCTTT	CASRPPGQRDTEAFF
TRBD1	-	TRBJ2-7	TRBV2	TGTGCCAGCAGTCCTTCGGGACAGGGGGCCTACGAGCAGTACTTC	CASSPSGQGAYEQYF
TRBD1	-	TRBJ1-1	TRBV19	TGTGCCAGTAGTATCCGGGACAGCAGGACTGAAGCTTTCTTT	CASSIRDSRTEAFF
-	-	TRBJ1-6	TRBV10-1	TGCGCCAGCAGTGAGTCGAGGGGCTCACCCCTCCACTTT	CASSESRGSPLHF
-	many	TRBJ2-7	TRBV10-2	TGCGCCAGCAGTGATGGACTCGAGCAGTACTTC	CASSDGLEQYF
-	once	TRBJ1-2	TRBV6-1	TGTGCCAGCTGTAAGGGCAGGGGAGGTGGTAGCTACACCTTC	CASCKGRGGGSYTF
-	-	TRBJ1-3	TRBV7-9	TGTGCCAGCGCCAGCGGGAGGGCAAACACCATATATTTT	CASASGRANTIYF
-	few	TRBJ1-2	TRBV12-3/TRBV12-4	TGTGCCAGCAGTCCCGACGGACGGTATGGCTACACCTTC	CASSPDGRYGYTF
-	-	TRBJ1-1	TRBV2	TGTGCCCACCTTAGCGGGGGCCAGAACACTGAAGCTTTCTTT	CAHLSGGQNTEAFF
-	many	TRBJ2-7	TRBV2	TGTGCCAGCAGAATCGGACATTCTGACTACGAGCAGTACTTC	CASRIGHSDYEQYF
TRBD1	-	TRBJ1-5	TRBV6-5	TGTGCCAGCAGTGTACAGGGGGTAGGTCAGCTCCAGCATTTT	CASSVQGVGQLQHF
-	many	TRBJ1-6	TRBV28	TGTGCCAGCACCCCGGGGGGCGGGGAATCACCCCTCCACTTT	CASTPGGGESPLHF
-	many	TRBJ1-5	TRBV5-1	TGCGCCAGCAGCTTGCGGGGGGATGGAAATCAGCCCCAGCATTTT	CASSLRGDGNQPQHF
-	many	TRBJ1-3	TRBV11-2	TGTGCCAGCAGCTTAGATCGCGGACAGTTTGGAAACACCATATATTTT	CASSLDRGQFGNTIYF
TRBD1	many	TRBJ2-7	TRBV6-5	TGTGCCAGCCACCGGGACAGTTCCTACGAGCAGTACTTC	CASHRDSSYEQYF
-	-	TRBJ2-7	TRBV10-3	TGTGCACTCCCCCTTAGTTACGCAATCTACGAGCAGTACTTC	CALPLSYAIYEQYF
-	-	TRBJ1-2	TRBV7-9	TGTGCCAGCGGCCACGACCGAGTCAGAGATGTACCCCGGACCTTC	CASGHDRVRDVPRTF
TRBD1	many	TRBJ1-3	TRBV19	TGTGCTTTTCACGGGACAGAACAAGCCTCTGGAAACACCATATATTTT	CAFHGTEQASGNTIYF
-	-	TRBJ2-7	TRBV2	TGTGCCAGCACTAACTATGAGACAGGCGGGCAGTACTTC	CASTNYETGGQYF
-	-	TRBJ2-6	TRBV7-2	TGTGCCAGCAGCTTAGTGGCAGGTAGCTCTGGGGCCAACGTCCTGACTTTC	CASSLVAGSSGANVLTF
-	-	TRBJ1-1	TRBV4-1	TGCGCCAGCAGCCACGGACAGTTGAACACTGAAGCTTTCTTT	CASSHGQLNTEAFF
-	-	TRBJ2-7	TRBV5-6	TGTGCCAGCAGCTTGCCCGTGGAGCTCGGTGAGCAGTACTTC	CASSLPVELGEQYF
TRBD1	few	TRBJ1-5	TRBV7-8	TGTGCCAGCAGACCGACAGGGCGGGATCAGCCCCAGCATTTT	CASRPTGRDQPQHF
-	few	TRBJ1-5	TRBV15	TGTGCCACCAGCAGGAGACAGTCTAGCAATCAGCCCCAGCATTTT	CATSRRQSSNQPQHF